This T cell receptor beta chain was obtained from a study of blood T cell repertoires in COVID-19. Source study methods: Reference gene primer amplification gave nucleated cell count estimates. The repertoire was sequenced with immunoSEQ multiplex PCR; TCRdb's copy has only in-frame clones and lacks some. V, J and clone size are those of that table, while D and trimming were read from the DNA. The sample includes about 210,000 clones, around 86% seen only once; the top ten take over 4%. V was pared by 7 bases and J by 8 bases, with 20 bases between. Germline V gene sequence: CDR1 MDHEN, CDR2 SYDVKM. The CDR3 is made up of 15 amino acids.

The rearrangement links TRBV28 to TRBJ1-4, with a possible D match to TRBD1 (5 bases). The receptor's source is a woman in her seventies with COVID-19, enrolled during active disease. The sample taken for sequencing was peripheral blood. The CDR3 DNA follows: TGTGCCAGCAAACCCGCCCCAGGGCGGGAAGAAAAACTGTTTTTT. It specifies CASKPAPGREEKLFF.